Detailed here is one T cell receptor (beta chain). The antigen is not known. Trimming removed 2 bases at V and 6 bases at J, with 11 bases between. The V gene's germline CDR1 is ENHRY and CDR2 SYGVKD. The CDR3 is 14 amino acids. Naive CD8 cells comprised CD45RO-negative, CCR7-positively selected cells, excluding terminally differentiated effector memory CD45RA+ cells. Only Caucasian adults living in Nashville, Tennessee made up the donor group. Only in-frame clones appear in the TCRdb table, and some are missing; sequencing was by immunoSEQ multiplex PCR. Seen here are about 2 million clones, less than 95% observed once, and the top ten hold around 1.2%. These data come from a study of shared clonotypes between healthy human individuals. General study points: Naive CD4 clonotype sharing across several donors was approximately 5%.

The sequence came from a man between 18 and 29 years old in good health. The sequenced sample was naive CD8+ T cells sorted from blood. The V gene is TRBV10-3, the J gene TRBJ1-5; perhaps TRBD1 as D (5 bases). CDR3 loop: CAISESQGIQPQHF. The CDR3 DNA reads as TGTGCCATCAGTGAGAGTCAGGGAATTCAGCCCCAGCATTTT.